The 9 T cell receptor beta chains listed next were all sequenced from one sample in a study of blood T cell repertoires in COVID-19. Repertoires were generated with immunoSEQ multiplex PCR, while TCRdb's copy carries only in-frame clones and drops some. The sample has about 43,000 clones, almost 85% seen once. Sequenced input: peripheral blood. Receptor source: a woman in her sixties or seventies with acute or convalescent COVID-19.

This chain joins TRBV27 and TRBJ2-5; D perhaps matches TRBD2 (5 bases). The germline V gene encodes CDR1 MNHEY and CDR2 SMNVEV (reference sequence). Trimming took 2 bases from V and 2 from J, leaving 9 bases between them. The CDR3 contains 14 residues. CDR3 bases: TGTGCCAGCAGTTTAACCGGGGTGCAAGAGACCCAGTACTTC. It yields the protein CASSLTGVQETQYF.

CDR3: CASSGFPSGQRITTGELFF. CDR3 nucleotides: TGCGCCAGCAGCGGATTCCCCTCCGGACAGAGAATAACCACCGGGGAGCTGTTTTTT. The chain recombines TRBV5-1 with TRBJ2-2, with D possibly TRBD1 on 6 matching bases. Trimming cost V 4 bases and J 4 bases, with 26 bases left between them. CDR1 is SGHRS, CDR2 YFSETQ, per germline. CDR3 length: 19 residues.

In DNA form, the CDR3 reads TGTGCCAGTAGTACCAGGGGCTCTGGCTACACCTTC. It specifies CASSTRGSGYTF. The V and J genes are TRBV19 and TRBJ1-2, with D possibly being TRBD1 (6 bases). The CDR3 is made up of 12 amino acids. Germline-derived CDR1 and CDR2 are LNHDA and SQIVND (reference sequence). V shed 4 bases and J shed 7 bases, with 10 bases lying between them.

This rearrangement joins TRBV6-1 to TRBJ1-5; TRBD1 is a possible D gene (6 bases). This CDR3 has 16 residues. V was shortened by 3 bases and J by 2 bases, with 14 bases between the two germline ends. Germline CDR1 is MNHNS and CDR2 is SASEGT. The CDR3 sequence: CASSELLGGGNQPQHF. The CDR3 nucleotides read TGTGCCAGCAGTGAGTTGTTAGGGGGAGGCAATCAGCCCCAGCATTTT.

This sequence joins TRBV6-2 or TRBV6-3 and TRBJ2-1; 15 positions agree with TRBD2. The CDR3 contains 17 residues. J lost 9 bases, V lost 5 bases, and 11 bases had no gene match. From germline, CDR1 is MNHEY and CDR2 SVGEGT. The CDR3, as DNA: TGTGCCAGCAGTCGCTCAAGGACTAGCGGGGGGGCAGGTGAGCAGTTCTTC. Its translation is CASSRSRTSGGAGEQFF.

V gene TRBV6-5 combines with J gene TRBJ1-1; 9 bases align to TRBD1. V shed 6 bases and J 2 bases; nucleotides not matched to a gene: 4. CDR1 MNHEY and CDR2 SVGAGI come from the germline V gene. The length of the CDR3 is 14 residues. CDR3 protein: CASRQTGGNTEAFF. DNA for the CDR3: TGTGCCAGCAGGCAGACAGGGGGTAACACTGAAGCTTTCTTT.

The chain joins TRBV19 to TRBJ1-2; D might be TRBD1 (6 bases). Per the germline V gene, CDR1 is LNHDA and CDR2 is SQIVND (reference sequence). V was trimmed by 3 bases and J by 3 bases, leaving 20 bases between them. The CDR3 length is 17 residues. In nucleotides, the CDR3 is TGTGCCAGTAGTATCAACAGGGCGGCGAGGGTTCACTATGGCTACACCTTC. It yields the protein CASSINRAARVHYGYTF.

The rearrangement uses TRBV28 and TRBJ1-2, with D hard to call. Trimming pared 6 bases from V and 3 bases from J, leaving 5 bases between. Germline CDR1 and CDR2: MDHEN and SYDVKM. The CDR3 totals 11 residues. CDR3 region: CASREDYGYTF. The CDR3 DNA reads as TGTGCCAGCAGAGAGGACTATGGCTACACCTTC.

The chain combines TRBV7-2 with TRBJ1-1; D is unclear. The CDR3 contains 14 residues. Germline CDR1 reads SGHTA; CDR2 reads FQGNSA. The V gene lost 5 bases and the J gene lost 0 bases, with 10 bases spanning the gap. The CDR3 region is CASSIQILNTEAFF. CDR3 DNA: TGTGCCAGCAGCATTCAGATCTTGAACACTGAAGCTTTCTTT.